This T cell receptor (beta chain) was observed in a study of human T cells and chemical hapten exposure. The overall study: Recorded diagnoses among the mostly female patients were alopecia areata, totalis or universalis. Findings and limits, study-wide: Donors in the study had alopecia, meaning their immune response may differ from healthy people's. While controls formed fewer of them, expanded TCRs formed significantly more large CDR3 similarity clusters. Following DPC sensitization, TCRs present above 1 in 1000 frequency showed no change.

One entry per CDR3 protein, called by TCRdb with MiXCR from the RACE reads. The sample holds about 350,000 distinct CDR3 sequences, 4.5% to 7% seen once. Time point denoted: pre-sensitization, week 0. The treatment: therapeutic diphenylcyclopropenone sensitization with weekly scalp DPC. Regarding this clonotype: No antigen is known for it.

This CDR3 region has 15 residues. Germline CDR1 and CDR2: SGDLS and YYNGEE. Trimming cost V 0 bases and J 6 bases, with 14 bases left between them. The chain recombines TRBV9 with TRBJ2-3, with D tentatively TRBD2 (5 bases). The receptor was derived from a woman aged 18-30 years with alopecia areata. Some clones in this sample may be carry-over from other donors' samples. The sequencing here drew on whole blood, taken in connection with sensitization to the hapten diphenylcyclopropenone (DPC). The CDR3 is CASSVGHLSEDTQYF. As DNA, the CDR3 is TGTGCCAGCAGCGTAGGTCACCTTAGCGAGGATACGCAGTATTTT.